These 27 T cell receptor beta chains came from one sample sequenced in a study of immune heterogeneity within non-small cell lung tumors. Per sample, 600 ng of bulk tumor genomic DNA was the template used. In surgery, several biopsies were collected from each primary tumor at widely spaced sites. Patients had untreated, newly diagnosed non-small cell lung cancer and underwent curative surgery. It was a multiplex PCR that amplified TCR beta CDR3, with 32 V and 13 J primers. TCRdb reprocessed the multiplex PCR reads with MiXCR, giving one entry per CDR3 protein. The sample lists around 5,000 distinct CDR3 sequences, about 21% occurring once. Sequencing was performed on lung tumor tissue. The source is a woman in her sixties or seventies with non-small cell lung cancer.

With regard to this clonotype: This may stem from a read error, because a much larger clone lies one nucleotide away. The chain carries TRBV4-1 and TRBJ2-7; 10 bases are a match to TRBD2. This CDR3 spans 15 amino acids. From germline, CDR1 is MGHRA and CDR2 YSYEKL. V was pared by 4 bases and J by 3 bases, with 6 bases of the junction left unmatched. CDR3 DNA sequence: TGCGCCAGCAGCCGGGTACTAGCGGGGATCTACGAGCAGTACTTC. It codes for CASSRVLAGIYEQYF.

This clonotype has only one observation. The gene calls are TRBV28 and TRBJ1-2, with TRBD1 matching 9 bases. Germline V gives CDR1 MDHEN, CDR2 SYDVKM. The junction had 4 bases not matched to a gene; V was cut back by 6 bases and J by 5 bases. CDR3 length: 13 residues. The CDR3 DNA sequence: TGTGCCAGCAGCTTAGACAGGGGGTATGGCTACACCTTC. This codes for CASSLDRGYGYTF.

This clonotype has a count of ten or more. The chain combines TRBV5-6 with TRBJ1-2; D is ambiguous. Germline CDR1 reads SGHDT; CDR2 reads YYEEEE. The V end was cut by 4 bases, the J end by 3 bases, with 13 bases between. The CDR3 covers 14 residues. DNA of the CDR3: TGTGCCAGCAGCCCACCTTGGAGCGACTATGGCTACACCTTC. Amino acids: CASSPPWSDYGYTF.

This clonotype qualifies as medium-sized (0.01 to 0.1%). The chain is built from TRBV4-1 and TRBJ2-1, with TRBD2 matching over 15 bases. V shed 1 base, J shed 8 bases, and the junction held 9 bases outside the gene matches. The CDR3 loop spans 18 amino acids. CDR1 is MGHRA and CDR2 is YSYEKL in the germline V gene. The DNA of the CDR3 is TGCGCCAGCAGCCAAGCCCCCGGGACTAGCGGGAGGATCGATGAGCAGTTCTTC. This sequence encodes CASSQAPGTSGRIDEQFF.

This clonotype was detected a few times. J is TRBJ2-1 and V is TRBV5-5; tentatively, D is TRBD1 or TRBD2 (7 bases each). CDR1 SGHKS and CDR2 YYEKEE come from the germline V gene (reference sequence). Trimming shortened V by 6 bases and J by 4 bases, and 23 bases separated the two germline ends. The CDR3 is made up of 17 amino acids. In DNA, the CDR3 is TGTGCCAGCACCCACGCGGGGGTGACAGGGCCATACAATGAGCAGTTCTTC. Amino acids: CASTHAGVTGPYNEQFF.

This clonotype is labeled medium-sized. The chain employs TRBV10-2 and TRBJ2-2; 7 nucleotides line up with TRBD1. This CDR3 region has 13 residues. The germline CDR1 and CDR2 sequences are WSHSY and SAAADI. The trim removed 8 bases at V and 9 bases at J, leaving 9 bases unmatched. The chain's CDR3 is CASRQGEFWELFF. Here the CDR3 DNA reads TGCGCCAGCCGACAGGGCGAGTTCTGGGAGCTGTTTTTT.

The rearrangement uses TRBV5-5 and TRBJ2-3; 8 positions match TRBD2. V shed 0 bases and J 1 base; nucleotides not matched to a gene: 1. Germline V gives CDR1 SGHKS, CDR2 YYEKEE (reference sequence). This CDR3 contains 15 residues. The CDR3 DNA is TGTGCCAGCAGCTTGGTACTAGCGGGCACAGATACGCAGTATTTT. It yields the protein CASSLVLAGTDTQYF.

This clonotype was counted only a few times. This sequence joins TRBV20-1 and TRBJ2-2; D gene ambiguous. Trimming took off 0 bases at V and 4 bases at J, with 9 bases between the two ends. CDR3 length equals 14 residues. Germline V lookup: CDR1 DFQATT, CDR2 SNEGSKA (reference sequence). CDR3 DNA: TGCAGTGCTAGAGATTCTGGTGCCACCGGGGAGCTGTTTTTT. It encodes CSARDSGATGELFF.

Details on this clonotype: Possible read error: a much larger clone is one base away. V usage is TRBV9 and J usage is TRBJ2-7; D ambiguous. Germline values: CDR1 SGDLS, CDR2 YYNGEE. The CDR3 runs 14 residues. Trimming cost V 0 bases and J 3 bases, with 10 bases left between them. CDR3 region: CASSVAGEYYEQYF. The CDR3 coding sequence is TGTGCCAGCAGCGTAGCCGGAGAATACTACGAGCAGTACTTC.

About this clonotype itself: A much larger clonotype is one base distant, so this may be a read error. This chain links TRBV20-1 with TRBJ2-2, with 7 bases fitting TRBD2. The CDR3 is 15 amino acids. Germline values: CDR1 DFQATT, CDR2 SNEGSKA (reference sequence). V lost 4 bases and J lost 3; bases outside the gene matches: 8. The CDR3 loop is CSAKGLSGDTGELFF. The CDR3 DNA follows: TGCAGTGCTAAGGGACTATCGGGAGACACCGGGGAGCTGTTTTTT.

By share of the sample, this clonotype is medium-sized (0.01 to 0.1%). V usage is TRBV12-3 or TRBV12-4 and J usage is TRBJ1-3, with D possibly being TRBD1 (5 bases). V shed 7 bases and J shed 0 bases, with 16 bases lying between them. This CDR3 has 16 residues. CDR3 in amino acids: CASNLIGTLSGNTIYF. CDR3 sequence (DNA): TGTGCCAGCAACCTCATCGGGACCCTCTCTGGAAACACCATATATTTT.

By proportion, this clonotype is medium-sized. This chain connects TRBV20-1 to TRBJ2-1; D remains ambiguous. Trimming removed 1 base from V and 0 bases from J, with 13 bases in between. The germline CDR1 and CDR2 sequences are DFQATT and SNEGSKA (reference sequence). The CDR3 has 16 amino acids. DNA for the CDR3: TGCAGTGCTAGAGGACAAGGCGTAAGCTCCTACAATGAGCAGTTCTTC. This translates into CSARGQGVSSYNEQFF.

This clonotype showed up many times. CDR3 sequence (DNA): TGTGCCAGCACTCCGGGACAGATCTCTGGGGCCAACGTCCTGACTTTC. Its translation is CASTPGQISGANVLTF. This chain connects TRBV28 to TRBJ2-6; 7 bases match TRBD1. CDR1 is MDHEN and CDR2 is SYDVKM in the germline V gene. With V trimmed by 7 bases and J by 0 bases, 6 bases remained unmatched. This CDR3 comprises 16 residues. The full variable domain, in which reference TRBV28 and TRBJ2-6 provide the parts outside the CDR3, is DVKVTQSSRYLVKRTGEKVFLECVQDMDHENMFWYRQDPGLGLRLIYFSYDVKMKEKGDIPEGYSVSREKKERFSLILESASTNQTSMYLCASTPGQISGANVLTFGAGSRLTVL.

The rearrangement uses TRBV6-5 and TRBJ2-1; the match to TRBD2 covers 9 bases. The V gene's germline CDR1 is MNHEY and CDR2 SVGAGI. This CDR3 has 15 residues. V was pared by 5 bases and J by 2 bases, with 4 bases of the junction left unmatched. The CDR3 here is CASSTRLAAYNEQFF. CDR3 in DNA: TGTGCCAGCAGTACCCGACTAGCGGCCTACAATGAGCAGTTCTTC.

A few counts support this clonotype. A much larger clone lies one base from this, so it may be a read error. The chain couples TRBV6-9 to TRBJ2-7, with TRBD1 identical over 8 bases. Trimming took 3 bases from V and 7 from J; bases not matched to a gene: 8. CDR3 size: 14 residues. Germline V gene lookup returns CDR1 MNHGY and CDR2 SVAAGI. The DNA for the CDR3 is TGTGCCAGCAGTTACCGGACAGGGCGTAGTGAGCAGTACTTC. Residues: CASSYRTGRSEQYF.

Concerning this clonotype itself: This clone may be a read error of a much larger clone one base away. V and J are TRBV12-3 or TRBV12-4 and TRBJ1-4, with D unresolved. This CDR3 spans 15 amino acids. CDR3 amino acids: CARSFVGGSNEKLFF. For the CDR3, the DNA is TGTGCCAGAAGTTTCGTGGGAGGGAGTAATGAAAAACTGTTTTTT.

This clonotype was recorded at least ten times. This rearrangement joins TRBV14 to TRBJ2-7, with D uncertain. The CDR3 extends over 12 amino acids. Germline V CDR1 and CDR2: SGHDN, FVKESK. Trimming stripped 1 base from V and 8 bases from J, with 9 bases between. The CDR3 nucleotides read TGTGCCAGCAGCCAAGCAATCGGACAGCAGTACTTC. Translated, it gives CASSQAIGQQYF.

Within the sample, this clonotype is medium-sized. The gene calls are TRBV6-1 and TRBJ2-7; D is tentatively TRBD1 or TRBD2 (5 bases each). CDR1 is MNHNS, CDR2 SASEGT, per germline. The V gene lost 1 base and the J gene lost 2 bases, with 18 bases spanning the gap. This CDR3 is 17 amino acids long. The CDR3 sequence: CASSEEAAGIVTYEQYF. For the CDR3, the DNA is TGTGCCAGCAGTGAAGAAGCGGCAGGGATCGTGACCTACGAGCAGTACTTC.

This clonotype is labeled as medium-sized. The CDR3 nucleotides are TGTGCCAGCAGCGCCGGGACAGGAGGAGGGAAACTGTTTTTT. Its protein product is CASSAGTGGGKLFF. V gene TRBV11-2 combines with J gene TRBJ1-4; 8 bases agree with TRBD1. Germline lookup yields CDR1 SGHAT and CDR2 FQNNGV. With 5 bases clipped from V and 11 bases from J, the junction kept 10 bases outside the gene matches. The CDR3 has 14 amino acids.

By sample fraction, this clonotype is medium-sized. The chain uses TRBV20-1 and TRBJ2-7; D uncertain. Trimming stripped 2 bases from V and 1 base from J, with 9 bases between. The CDR3 sequence is 13 residues long. Germline V gives CDR1 DFQATT, CDR2 SNEGSKA (reference sequence). CDR3 sequence reads: CSARTLISYEQYF. The CDR3 DNA follows: TGCAGTGCTAGAACTCTCATTTCCTACGAGCAGTACTTC.

A remark on this clonotype: It is likely a read error, because the conserved phenylalanine at the end of the CDR3 is missing. The limits of the CDR3 on the DNA are not certain, so only TCRdb's listed CDR3 is given. This chain uses TRBV20-1 with TRBJ2-3; TRBD2 is the table's D call, not checked against the DNA. Germline V lookup: CDR1 DFQATT, CDR2 SNEGSKA (reference sequence). The CDR3 sequence runs 18 residues, both termini included. The CDR3 protein is CSARDVLAGAVYEQYFGP.

By proportion, this clonotype is medium-sized (0.01 to 0.1%). The genes are TRBV20-1 and TRBJ2-6; D gene uncertain. Trimming took 6 bases from V and 0 from J, leaving 15 bases between them. The CDR3 length is 16 residues. From germline, CDR1 is DFQATT and CDR2 SNEGSKA (reference sequence). CDR3 nucleotide sequence: TGCAGTGCGACTCTGTCATCGATCTCTGGGGCCAACGTCCTGACTTTC. Protein product: CSATLSSISGANVLTF.

Concerning this clonotype itself: A clone one base away is much larger, so this may be a read error. This sequence joins TRBV2 and TRBJ2-5; D remains ambiguous. CDR3 length: 12 residues. Germline loops: CDR1 SNHLY, CDR2 FYNNEI. The CDR3 DNA follows: TGTGCCATCAGTGACGACGGGGAGACCCAGTACTTC. Translating it yields CAISDDGETQYF.

The table lists this clonotype with many counts. The chain carries TRBV6-1 and TRBJ2-2; 11 bases agree with TRBD2. Germline CDR1 MNHNS, CDR2 SASEGT. This CDR3 contains 14 residues. V was pared by 5 bases and J by 7 bases, with 3 bases of the junction left unmatched. This CDR3 is CASSPLAGGGELFF. The CDR3 DNA sequence: TGTGCCAGCAGTCCCCTAGCGGGAGGCGGGGAGCTGTTTTTT.

By share, this clonotype ranks as medium-sized. The genes are TRBV20-1 and TRBJ1-5; 8 nucleotides align to TRBD1. CDR1 and CDR2 from the germline V gene are DFQATT and SNEGSKA (reference sequence). There are 15 residues in the CDR3. Trimming removed 0 bases from V and 6 bases from J; junction bases left unmatched: 7. CDR3 residues: CSARDRAGGGQPQHF. The CDR3 DNA sequence: TGCAGTGCTAGAGATCGGGCAGGGGGCGGTCAGCCCCAGCATTTT.

By share, this clonotype counts as medium-sized (0.01 to 0.1%). The chain is built from TRBV2 and TRBJ2-1; tentatively, D is TRBD1 (6 bases). Trimming removed 7 bases at V and 5 bases at J, with 21 bases between. The CDR3 extends over 16 amino acids. CDR1 and CDR2 from the germline V gene are SNHLY and FYNNEI. CDR3 sequence (DNA): TGTGCCAGCAAGTCAAATACAGGGCGAACGAACAATGAGCAGTTCTTC. Its protein is CASKSNTGRTNNEQFF.

About this clonotype itself: A much bigger clone sits one base away, suggesting this may be a read error. V and J are TRBV27 and TRBJ2-7; 7 bases are shared with TRBD2. CDR3 length: 18 amino acids. Trimming took 6 bases from V and 0 from J; bases not matched to a gene: 17. The germline V gene has CDR1 MNHEY and CDR2 SMNVEV (reference sequence). The CDR3 region is CASRGVVVAGQSSYEQYF. CDR3 bases: TGTGCCAGCAGGGGGGTGGTGGTAGCGGGCCAAAGCTCCTACGAGCAGTACTTC.